The 32 T cell receptor beta chains given below trace back to one sample, sequenced in a study of OX40 agonist ivuxolimab in advanced cancers. Generated by immunoSEQ multiplex PCR, the TCRdb table keeps only in-frame clones and is missing some. The sample includes some 45,000 clones, roughly 82% seen only once; the top ten take roughly 2.1%. The source was CD4+ or CD8+ T cells sorted from blood, collected in a trial of the OX40 agonist ivuxolimab. The source of these receptors is an adult with an advanced solid tumor such as melanoma, head and neck, liver or kidney cancer.

This sequence joins TRBV5-6 and TRBJ1-3; D may be TRBD1 (5 bases). Germline CDR1 reads SGHDT; CDR2 reads YYEEEE. V was trimmed by 0 bases and J by 4 bases, leaving 14 bases between them. The CDR3 totals 16 residues. The CDR3 protein is CASSLESGTSGNTIYF. CDR3 sequence (DNA): TGTGCCAGCAGCTTGGAGTCAGGGACGTCCGGAAACACCATATATTTT.

The genes are TRBV5-6 and TRBJ1-5; the D gene is possibly TRBD1 (6 bases). Trimming shortened V by 2 bases and J by 5 bases, and 11 bases separated the two germline ends. The CDR3 extends over 14 amino acids. CDR1 SGHDT and CDR2 YYEEEE come from the germline V gene. In nucleotides, the CDR3 is TGTGCCAGCAGCTTATACAGGGACGATCAGCCCCAGCATTTT. This translates into CASSLYRDDQPQHF.

J is TRBJ2-3 and V is TRBV5-6; D perhaps matches TRBD1 (5 bases). The germline gives CDR1 SGHDT, CDR2 YYEEEE. V was cut by 7 bases and J by 8 bases, with 23 bases left in between. The length of the CDR3 is 15 residues. The CDR3 reads CASYVRQTTMVTQYF. CDR3 nucleotide sequence: TGTGCCAGCTACGTGAGACAGACCACGATGGTTACGCAGTATTTT.

The chain employs TRBV27 and TRBJ1-2; D is unclear. Trimming removed 6 bases from V and 1 base from J, with 9 bases in between. From germline, CDR1 is MNHEY and CDR2 SMNVEV (reference sequence). This CDR3 spans 13 amino acids. The CDR3 loop is CASSRTDNYGYTF. DNA of the CDR3: TGTGCCAGCAGCCGGACGGATAACTATGGCTACACCTTC.

The chain couples TRBV2 to TRBJ1-4; D unresolved. In germline, CDR1 is SNHLY, CDR2 FYNNEI. The CDR3 extends over 18 amino acids. V lost 4 bases and J 2 bases, leaving 20 bases between the germline ends. As DNA, the CDR3 is TGTGCCAGCAGTGTACCGAGACTAACCTTTCGTACTAATGAAAAACTGTTTTTT. Translation gives CASSVPRLTFRTNEKLFF.

The V and J genes are TRBV28 and TRBJ1-5; D gene ambiguous. The germline V and J ends were trimmed by 7 bases and 4 bases, with 11 bases remaining between them. CDR1 and CDR2 from the germline V gene are MDHEN and SYDVKM. The CDR3 totals 13 residues. The CDR3: CASNFPLNQPQHF. The CDR3 region has the DNA TGTGCCAGCAATTTTCCTCTGAATCAGCCCCAGCATTTT.

V and J are TRBV4-2 and TRBJ1-2, with 8 nucleotides matching TRBD1. Per the germline V gene, CDR1 is LGHNA and CDR2 is YNFKEQ. The CDR3 has 15 residues. With 0 bases clipped from V and 6 bases from J, the junction kept 6 bases outside the gene matches. The CDR3 DNA is TGTGCCAGCAGCCAAGATCGGACAGGGAGGGATGGCTACACCTTC. This translates into CASSQDRTGRDGYTF.

The chain recombines TRBV10-3 with TRBJ1-4; a weak D match, TRBD1 (5 bases). V was shortened by 0 bases and J by 8 bases, with 13 bases between the two germline ends. This CDR3 comprises 15 residues. Germline CDR1 reads ENHRY; CDR2 reads SYGVKD. CDR3 amino acids: CAISESIQGGEKLFF. The CDR3 DNA reads TGTGCCATCAGTGAGTCGATTCAGGGAGGCGAAAAACTGTTTTTT.

This clone was recorded once. This rearrangement joins TRBV6-1 to TRBJ2-2; D unresolved. CDR1 MNHNS and CDR2 SASEGT come from the germline V gene. The germline V and J ends were trimmed by 11 bases and 6 bases, with 13 bases remaining between them. This CDR3 comprises 12 residues. In nucleotides, the CDR3 is TGTGCCGAGGCAGATTTATCCGGGGAGCTGTTTTTT. Translated: CAEADLSGELFF.

The chain recombines TRBV19 with TRBJ2-2; 8 positions match TRBD2. CDR1 LNHDA and CDR2 SQIVND come from the germline V gene (reference sequence). V was clipped by 7 bases and J by 2 bases; unmatched bases: 6. This CDR3 has 15 residues. The CDR3 region has the DNA TGTGCCAGTAAGGAGCGGGGGACAAACACCGGGGAGCTGTTTTTT. Amino acid sequence: CASKERGTNTGELFF.

V and J are TRBV11-2 and TRBJ1-6; D unresolved. The ends were cut back, 5 bases at V and 5 bases at J, with 4 bases in the middle. The V gene's germline CDR1 is SGHAT and CDR2 FQNNGV. CDR3 size: 12 residues. CDR3 sequence (DNA): TGTGCCAGCAGCCATAATAATTCACCCCTCCACTTT. It translates to CASSHNNSPLHF. Full variable domain (rest looked up from reference TRBV11-2 and TRBJ1-6): EAGVAQSPRYKIIEKRQSVAFWCNPISGHATLYWYQQILGQGPKLLIQFQNNGVVDDSQLPKDRFSAERLKGVDSTLKIQPAKLEDSAVYLCASSHNNSPLHFGNGTRLTVT.

This clone was counted a single time. V and J are TRBV5-1 and TRBJ1-2, with D uncertain. Trimming shortened V by 5 bases and J by 3 bases, and 11 bases separated the two germline ends. Per the germline V gene, CDR1 is SGHRS and CDR2 is YFSETQ. The CDR3 sequence is 13 residues long. CDR3 nucleotide sequence: TGCGCCAGCAGTCCTGGTTTGGACTATGGCTACACCTTC. The encoded protein is CASSPGLDYGYTF.

This clone came up a few times. The V and J genes are TRBV2 and TRBJ1-2; D is perhaps TRBD1 (6 bases). The CDR3 is 12 residues long. CDR1 and CDR2 from the germline V gene are SNHLY and FYNNEI. V was shortened by 7 bases and J by 2 bases, with 8 bases between the two germline ends. CDR3 amino acids: CASNDRNYGYTF. As DNA, the CDR3 is TGTGCCAGCAATGACAGGAACTATGGCTACACCTTC.

This chain joins TRBV11-3 and TRBJ2-1; possible D gene TRBD2, 6 bases. CDR1 is SGHNT and CDR2 is YENEEA in the germline V gene. Trimming left V 1 base short and J 2 bases short, with 9 bases between. The CDR3 covers 15 residues. CDR3 protein: CASSLARGPYNEQFF. CDR3 DNA: TGTGCCAGCAGCTTAGCGCGGGGCCCCTACAATGAGCAGTTCTTC.

The CDR3, as DNA: TGTGCCAGCAGGGAGAGGGGGCTTGGCTACACCTTC. The encoded protein is CASRERGLGYTF. The chain has TRBV2 and TRBJ1-2; TRBD1 agrees at 7 bases. V lost 6 bases to trimming and J lost 7 bases; unmatched junction nucleotides: 5. CDR1 is SNHLY, CDR2 FYNNEI, per germline. This CDR3 comprises 12 residues.

This sequence joins TRBV19 and TRBJ2-1; D not resolved. Looked up from germline, CDR1 is LNHDA and CDR2 is SQIVND (reference sequence). This CDR3 spans 17 amino acids. V was shortened by 1 base and J by 0 bases, with 13 bases between the two germline ends. CDR3 loop: CASSIAGVLSSYNEQFF. CDR3 sequence (DNA): TGTGCCAGTAGTATAGCGGGCGTCCTGAGCTCCTACAATGAGCAGTTCTTC.

The chain employs TRBV5-4 and TRBJ2-3; D is unresolved. The CDR3 has 13 residues. Per germline, CDR1 SGHNT and CDR2 YYREEE (reference sequence). V was cut by 2 bases and J by 0 bases, with 4 bases left in between. The CDR3 sequence is CASSFLSTDTQYF. The CDR3 DNA is TGTGCCAGCAGCTTTCTTAGCACAGATACGCAGTATTTT. The variable domain in full, with the rest retrieved from reference TRBV5-4 and TRBJ2-3, is ETGVTQSPTHLIKTRGQQVTLRCSSQSGHNTVSWYQQALGQGPQFIFQYYREEENGRGNFPPRFSGLQFPNYSSELNVNALELDDSALYLCASSFLSTDTQYFGPGTRLTVL.

On this clone itself: A junction boundary mismatches the germline segment, possibly from a read error. The V and J genes are TRBV7-7 and TRBJ2-1; 7 bases are shared with TRBD2. This CDR3 is built from 15 residues. Germline V gene sequence: CDR1 SSHAT, CDR2 FNYEAQ (reference sequence). CDR3 nucleotide sequence: TGTGCTAGCAGCGCTTCTAGCGGTTCCTACAATGAGCAGTTCTTC. This gives the protein CASSASSGSYNEQFF.

V and J are TRBV10-2 and TRBJ1-4; D not certain. The germline V gene has CDR1 WSHSY and CDR2 SAAADI. Trimming left V 6 bases short and J 8 bases short, with 16 bases between. The CDR3 covers 14 residues. The CDR3 DNA is TGCGCCAGCAGCCGGGAATTGAGCTCGGAAAAACTGTTTTTT. Its protein product is CASSRELSSEKLFF.

The V call is TRBV9, the J call TRBJ1-1; D may be TRBD1 (5 bases). Germline CDR1 reads SGDLS; CDR2 reads YYNGEE. V shed 4 bases and J shed 1 base, with 20 bases lying between them. This CDR3 contains 17 residues. The CDR3 DNA reads as TGTGCCAGCAGCTCGGGACTTCTCACAATTGGGAACACTGAAGCTTTCTTT. This translates into CASSSGLLTIGNTEAFF.

The chain recombines TRBV7-2 with TRBJ1-1; possible D gene TRBD1, 5 bases. Deletions cut 0 bases from V and 8 bases from J, with 16 bases between. The CDR3 extends over 15 amino acids. The germline V gene has CDR1 SGHTA and CDR2 FQGNSA. CDR3 nucleotide sequence: TGTGCCAGCAGCTTAGCCAAGGGACGGGCGATCGAAGCTTTCTTT. Translating it yields CASSLAKGRAIEAFF.

The chain has TRBV4-1 and TRBJ2-3; tentative D call: TRBD2 (6 bases). The CDR3 extends over 14 amino acids. Germline V CDR1 and CDR2: MGHRA, YSYEKL. The V end was cut by 3 bases, the J end by 6 bases, with 13 bases between. The CDR3 DNA reads TGCGCCAGCAGCCACCCGGGAGCGAGGGATACGCAGTATTTT. This encodes CASSHPGARDTQYF.

The rearrangement uses TRBV19 and TRBJ1-5; a weak D match, TRBD1 (6 bases). Germline assignment: CDR1 LNHDA and CDR2 SQIVND (reference sequence). The CDR3 runs 12 residues. V lost 10 bases and J 3 bases, leaving 10 bases between the germline ends. In DNA, the CDR3 is TGTGCCACAGGGGTGGACAATCAGCCCCAGCATTTT. Protein sequence: CATGVDNQPQHF.

This chain links TRBV6-6 with TRBJ1-2, with D unclear. Germline CDR1 and CDR2: MNHNY and SVGAGI (reference sequence). CDR3 length: 14 amino acids. V dropped 2 bases and J dropped 3 bases, with 10 bases sitting between them. CDR3 coding DNA: TGTGCCAGCAGTTACATCGAGAGTGACTATGGCTACACCTTC. As protein: CASSYIESDYGYTF.

V is TRBV28 and J is TRBJ1-3; D remains unclear. This CDR3 comprises 17 residues. The V and J ends lost 3 bases and 1 base respectively, with 16 bases between them. Germline CDR1 is MDHEN and CDR2 is SYDVKM. The CDR3 protein is CASSLGFTVTSGNTIYF. CDR3 coding DNA: TGTGCCAGCAGTTTGGGTTTCACGGTTACATCTGGAAACACCATATATTTT.

This clone was observed a handful of times. This chain joins TRBV13 and TRBJ1-1; 7 positions match TRBD1. V lost 3 bases and J lost 3; bases outside the gene matches: 1. CDR1 is PRHDT and CDR2 is FYEKMQ in the germline V gene (reference sequence). This CDR3 has 13 amino acids. Written as DNA, the CDR3 is TGTGCCAGCAGCTTCGACAGGGACACTGAAGCTTTCTTT. It translates to CASSFDRDTEAFF.

The V gene is TRBV5-1, the J gene TRBJ2-3; 9 bases fit TRBD2. J gave up 6 bases and V 3 bases, and 8 bases lay outside the gene matches. CDR3 length: 15 amino acids. Germline CDR1 reads SGHRS; CDR2 reads YFSETQ. DNA for the CDR3: TGCGCCAGCAGCTCGAGTAAGCGGGGGGTCGATACGCAGTATTTT. This translates into CASSSSKRGVDTQYF.

J is TRBJ1-6 and V is TRBV7-9, with no clear D. V gave up 3 bases and J gave up 6 bases, with 6 bases separating them. The CDR3 is 13 amino acids. The V gene's germline CDR1 is SEHNR and CDR2 FQNEAQ (reference sequence). The CDR3, as DNA: TGTGCCAGCAGCTTGGACCTTAATTCACCCCTCCACTTT. Amino acids: CASSLDLNSPLHF.

The chain recombines TRBV7-2 with TRBJ2-4, with TRBD1 as a possible D gene (5 bases). The V gene lost 4 bases and the J gene lost 7 bases, with 11 bases spanning the gap. The CDR3 totals 13 residues. Looked up from germline, CDR1 is SGHTA and CDR2 is FQGNSA. CDR3 nucleotides: TGTGCCAGCAGCTCCCAGGGTGCGAACATTCAGTACTTC. Translated: CASSSQGANIQYF. The entire variable domain, with the rest obtained from reference TRBV7-2 and TRBJ2-4, is as follows: GAGVSQSPSNKVTEKGKDVELRCDPISGHTALYWYRQSLGQGLEFLIYFQGNSAPDKSGLPSDRFSAERTGGSVSTLTIQRTQQEDSAVYLCASSSQGANIQYFGAGTRLSVL.

The V call is TRBV7-6, the J call TRBJ2-1, with no clear D. The CDR3 is made up of 15 amino acids. V dropped 1 base and J dropped 0 bases, with 7 bases sitting between them. Germline V gene sequence: CDR1 SGHVS, CDR2 FNYEAQ. The CDR3 DNA reads as TGTGCCAGCAGCTTAGTCGCGAGCTCCTACAATGAGCAGTTCTTC. The encoded protein is CASSLVASSYNEQFF.

V usage is TRBV10-2 and J usage is TRBJ1-2, with TRBD1 identical over 9 bases. This CDR3 is built from 16 residues. Germline CDR1 WSHSY, CDR2 SAAADI. V trimming: 3 bases; J trimming: 7 bases; junction bases outside the gene matches: 12. CDR3 in amino acids: CASSEQQGAAGGGYTF. CDR3 bases: TGCGCCAGCAGTGAACAACAGGGGGCAGCGGGAGGTGGCTACACCTTC.

The table lists this clone with a count of one. V usage is TRBV15 and J usage is TRBJ2-1; no definite D call. The ends were cut back, 0 bases at V and 4 bases at J, with 4 bases in the middle. Germline lookup yields CDR1 LNHNV and CDR2 YYDKDF (reference sequence). CDR3 size: 13 residues. CDR3 sequence reads: CATSRDRYNEQFF. The CDR3 DNA sequence: TGTGCCACCAGCAGAGATAGGTACAATGAGCAGTTCTTC. Filled out from reference TRBV15 and TRBJ2-1, the complete variable domain reads DAMVIQNPRYQVTQFGKPVTLSCSQTLNHNVMYWYQQKSSQAPKLLFHYYDKDFNNEADTPDNFQSRRPNTSFCFLDIRSPGLGDTAMYLCATSRDRYNEQFFGPGTRLTVL.